One and the same sample provided the 13 T cell receptor beta chains below, sequenced in a study of blood T cells in healthy people across ages. Together with a sample-barcoded 5' primer, a J-beta primer mix was included in a second PCR lasting about 7 to 12 cycles. From the 5' RACE reads, TCRdb called clonotypes with MiXCR, one entry per CDR3 protein. Of 1.5 million or so distinct CDR3 sequences listed, approximately 43% were seen once; the top ten hold around 4%. What was sequenced was blood. All receptors derive from a woman under 30 in good health.

This clonotype was detected only a few times. V is TRBV6-5 and J is TRBJ2-2, with TRBD1 matching 9 bases. V trimming: 9 bases; J trimming: 7 bases; junction bases outside the gene matches: 12. Germline CDR1 reads MNHEY; CDR2 reads SVGAGI. The CDR3 is 15 amino acids. CDR3 in DNA: TGTGCCAGTCAACCCGGGACAGGGTATAACGGGGAGCTGTTTTTT. The encoded protein is CASQPGTGYNGELFF.

The V gene is TRBV2, the J gene TRBJ2-6; the match to TRBD2 covers 7 bases. Trimming at V came to 9 bases and at J to 0 bases, leaving 8 bases not matched to a gene. The CDR3 has 16 amino acids. Germline CDR1 SNHLY, CDR2 FYNNEI. For the CDR3, the DNA is TGTGCCAGAGACAGAGCGGGAATCTCTGGGGCCAACGTCCTGACTTTC. Encoded protein: CARDRAGISGANVLTF.

This sequence joins TRBV5-6 and TRBJ2-6, with a weak D call TRBD1 (5 bases). CDR1 SGHDT and CDR2 YYEEEE come from the germline V gene. This CDR3 has 17 residues. The germline V and J ends were trimmed by 2 bases and 2 bases, with 14 bases remaining between them. CDR3 nucleotides: TGTGCCAGCAGCTTAGACAGTTCGGTCCCTGGGGCCAACGTCCTGACTTTC. Its translation: CASSLDSSVPGANVLTF.

The chain is built from TRBV6-6 and TRBJ2-3, with D perhaps TRBD1 (6 bases). Trimming removed 4 bases from V and 4 bases from J, with 9 bases in between. The CDR3 is made up of 13 amino acids. Germline V CDR1 and CDR2: MNHNY, SVGAGI (reference sequence). The CDR3 region has the DNA TGTGCCAGCAGTTCCACAGGGCCAGATACGCAGTATTTT. It translates to CASSSTGPDTQYF.

The CDR3: CSVRHNEQFF. The CDR3 DNA follows: TGCAGCGTTCGACACAATGAGCAGTTCTTC. The chain joins TRBV29-1 to TRBJ2-1; D not resolved. CDR1 and CDR2 (germline): SQVTM, ANQGSEA. The CDR3 runs to 10 residues. The ends were cut back, 5 bases at V and 5 bases at J, with 4 bases in the middle.

This clonotype was seen a handful of times. This chain uses TRBV30 with TRBJ2-3, with 7 bases fitting TRBD2. CDR1 and CDR2 from the germline V gene are GTSNPN and SVGIG (reference sequence). Trimming at V came to 7 bases and at J to 4 bases, leaving 8 bases not matched to a gene. The CDR3 totals 13 residues. The CDR3 DNA is TGTGCCTCGCAAGGACTAGGTTCAGATACGCAGTATTTT. As protein: CASQGLGSDTQYF.

Concerning this clonotype: Given a much more abundant clone one base away, this may be a read error. V gene TRBV12-3 or TRBV12-4 combines with J gene TRBJ2-1; D ambiguous. The CDR3 runs 12 residues. CDR3 residues: CASSYSYDEQFF. CDR3 nucleotides: TGTGCCAGCAGTTACTCCTACGATGAGCAGTTCTTC.

Remarks on this clonotype: One end of the junction varies from germline; a read error may be responsible. J is TRBJ1-1 and V is TRBV29-1; TRBD1 agrees at 8 bases. CDR3 size: 13 residues. Germline-derived CDR1 and CDR2 are SQVTM and ANQGSEA. The CDR3 bases are TGCAGCGTTGACAGGGGGCCGAACACTCAAGCTTTCTTT. It specifies CSVDRGPNTQAFF.

The rearrangement links TRBV12-3 or TRBV12-4 to TRBJ2-5; 10 bases line up with TRBD1. The J call may be incorrect, as the DNA end agrees better with TRBJ2-1. This CDR3 is built from 15 residues. The CDR3: CASSMGQGIQETQFF. The CDR3 DNA reads TGTGCCAGCAGCATGGGACAGGGGATACAAGAGACCCAGTTCTTC.

The V and J genes are TRBV7-9 and TRBJ2-1; 9 bases align to TRBD2. CDR3 size: 14 residues. CDR1 SEHNR and CDR2 FQNEAQ come from the germline V gene (reference sequence). V lost 5 bases to trimming and J lost 9 bases; unmatched junction nucleotides: 8. CDR3 bases: TGTGCCAGCAGCCCAGCTGGGACTAGCCGTGAGCAGTTCTTC. This codes for CASSPAGTSREQFF.

This clonotype was counted between two and nine times. The chain employs TRBV12-3 or TRBV12-4 and TRBJ1-2; a weak D match, TRBD1 (6 bases). The V and J ends lost 2 bases and 5 bases respectively, with 15 bases between them. This CDR3 comprises 15 residues. This chain's CDR3 is CASSLLRGTGYGYTF. The DNA of the CDR3 is TGTGCCAGCAGTTTATTAAGGGGTACAGGGTATGGCTACACCTTC.

The chain recombines TRBV10-3 with TRBJ2-5, with D possibly being TRBD1 (6 bases). Per germline, CDR1 ENHRY and CDR2 SYGVKD. CDR3 size: 14 residues. The V end lost 6 bases, the J end lost 7 bases, and 18 bases lay between the germline ends. The CDR3 protein is CAISQGGPRGTQYF. CDR3 coding DNA: TGTGCCATCAGCCAAGGGGGTCCCCGAGGGACCCAGTACTTC.

V gene TRBV14 combines with J gene TRBJ2-4; TRBD2 matches at 7 bases. The closer fit of TRBJ2-7 to the DNA end suggests the J call may be wrong. Germline V gene lookup returns CDR1 SGHDN and CDR2 FVKESK. The CDR3 is 16 amino acids. The CDR3 loop is CASSQDPQGLISEQYF. DNA for the CDR3: TGTGCCAGCAGCCAAGATCCCCAGGGACTAATTTCCGAGCAGTACTTC.